The 20 T cell receptor beta chains reported below all come from one sample, sequenced in a study of blood T cell repertoires in COVID-19. The method was immunoSEQ multiplex PCR; TCRdb's version includes in-frame clones alone and lacks a portion of them. The sample yields almost 250,000 clones, roughly 85% seen once. The specimen was PBMCs or T cells enriched from blood (not recorded which). Receptor source: a woman aged 45-60 years with acute COVID-19.

The gene calls are TRBV7-9 and TRBJ1-2, with 9 nucleotides matching TRBD1. This CDR3 is 17 amino acids long. CDR1 is SEHNR, CDR2 FQNEAQ, per germline (reference sequence). V lost 5 bases and J lost 6; bases outside the gene matches: 16. The CDR3 protein is CASSQVHNRGRGDGYTF. The CDR3 DNA sequence: TGTGCCAGCAGCCAAGTCCACAACAGGGGGCGCGGGGATGGCTACACCTTC.

The chain joins TRBV2 to TRBJ1-1; TRBD1 matches at 7 bases. CDR1 and CDR2 from the germline V gene are SNHLY and FYNNEI. This CDR3 is built from 15 residues. With V trimmed by 4 bases and J by 7 bases, 12 bases remained unmatched. CDR3 sequence reads: CASSVIVPTGYEAFF. CDR3 bases: TGTGCCAGCAGTGTAATTGTTCCGACAGGGTATGAAGCTTTCTTT. Complete variable domain (other parts from reference TRBV2 and TRBJ1-1): EPEVTQTPSHQVTQMGQEVILRCVPISNHLYFYWYRQILGQKVEFLVSFYNNEISEKSEIFDDQFSVERPDGSNFTLKIRSTKLEDSAMYFCASSVIVPTGYEAFFGQGTRLTVV.

The chain carries TRBV14 and TRBJ1-4, with 7 bases lining up with TRBD1. After removal of 4 bases from V and 7 bases from J, the junction contained 6 bases not matched to a gene. The germline V gene encodes CDR1 SGHDN and CDR2 FVKESK. CDR3 length: 14 amino acids. The CDR3: CASSRQAGGEKLFF. Written as DNA, the CDR3 is TGTGCCAGCAGCCGCCAGGCAGGGGGTGAAAAACTGTTTTTT.

The chain carries TRBV9 and TRBJ2-3, with 12 bases matching TRBD2. V shed 0 bases, J shed 5 bases, and the junction held 10 bases outside the gene matches. The germline V gene encodes CDR1 SGDLS and CDR2 YYNGEE. The CDR3 spans 18 residues. The CDR3 is CASSVDGSSGGAVDTQYF. The DNA for the CDR3 is TGTGCCAGCAGCGTAGATGGGTCTAGCGGGGGGGCTGTAGATACGCAGTATTTT.

This clone was seen a single time. The CDR3 sequence: CATNTQEAKSGELFF. The CDR3 nucleotides are TGTGCCACCAACACTCAGGAGGCTAAGTCCGGGGAGCTGTTTTTT. V and J are TRBV10-3 and TRBJ2-2, with D possibly being TRBD2 (5 bases). Trimming stripped 10 bases from V and 6 bases from J, with 21 bases between. CDR1 is ENHRY and CDR2 is SYGVKD in the germline V gene. This CDR3 has 15 amino acids.

The chain is built from TRBV6-5 and TRBJ1-3; 12 bases are a match to TRBD1. V lost 7 bases, J lost 0 bases, and 1 base stayed unmatched. CDR1 is MNHEY and CDR2 is SVGAGI in the germline V gene. The CDR3 contains 15 residues. The chain's CDR3 is CASMGQGASGNTIYF. The CDR3 region has the DNA TGTGCCAGCATGGGACAGGGGGCCTCTGGAAACACCATATATTTT.

With respect to this clone: The same CDR3 arises from other DNA sequences in this sample as well. This rearrangement joins TRBV30 to TRBJ1-1, with 9 positions matching TRBD1. The germline CDR1 and CDR2 sequences are GTSNPN and SVGIG (reference sequence). This CDR3 comprises 14 residues. V lost 3 bases to trimming and J lost 6 bases; unmatched junction nucleotides: 8. CDR3 in amino acids: CAWSTPGQGSEAFF. The CDR3 region has the DNA TGTGCCTGGAGCACCCCGGGACAGGGATCTGAAGCTTTCTTT.

This sequence joins TRBV5-7 and TRBJ2-5, with D perhaps TRBD2 (6 bases). TRBV5-7 is sorted into the ORF group, with uncertain function. This CDR3 spans 14 amino acids. With 4 bases removed from V and 5 bases from J, the gap between germline ends came to 15 bases. Written as DNA, the CDR3 is TGTGCCAGCAGCAAGGCCGGGGGTCGTGAGACCCAGTACTTC. Translation: CASSKAGGRETQYF.

CDR3 nucleotides: TGTGCCAGCAGCGGGAGGGACAGGGTGAACACTGAAGCTTTCTTT. Residues: CASSGRDRVNTEAFF. The V call is TRBV9, the J call TRBJ1-1; TRBD1 agrees at 9 bases. Trimming removed 3 bases from V and 0 bases from J; junction bases left unmatched: 3. The CDR3 has 15 amino acids. Germline CDR1 reads SGDLS; CDR2 reads YYNGEE.

The chain is built from TRBV7-8 and TRBJ1-5; D may be TRBD1 (6 bases). Germline V gene data show CDR1 as SGHVS and CDR2 as FQNEAQ. This CDR3 spans 16 amino acids. Trimming left V 3 bases short and J 4 bases short, with 16 bases between. CDR3 loop: CASSLGAGLRNQPQHF. Written as DNA, the CDR3 is TGTGCCAGCAGCTTGGGGGCAGGGCTTCGAAATCAGCCCCAGCATTTT.

This clone appeared a single time. This sample also contains other DNA sequences that code for the same CDR3. V and J are TRBV7-3 and TRBJ2-5, with no clear D. Trimming took off 2 bases at V and 5 bases at J, with 9 bases between the two ends. The CDR3 is 13 residues long. Germline lookup yields CDR1 SGHTA and CDR2 FQGTGA. CDR3: CASSLSPGETQYF. As DNA, the CDR3 is TGTGCCAGCAGCTTATCCCCCGGGGAGACCCAGTACTTC.

The chain employs TRBV13 and TRBJ1-5; D uncertain. V was pared by 5 bases and J by 7 bases, with 12 bases between. This CDR3 contains 13 residues. Germline-derived CDR1 and CDR2 are PRHDT and FYEKMQ (reference sequence). CDR3 region: CASSRRGYQPQHF. Here the CDR3 DNA reads TGTGCCAGCAGCCGACGGGGATACCAGCCCCAGCATTTT.

This chain connects TRBV11-2 to TRBJ1-6; 7 positions agree with TRBD1. CDR1 and CDR2 (germline): SGHAT, FQNNGV. This CDR3 region has 14 residues. V dropped 2 bases and J dropped 7; count of bases not matched to a gene: 2. The CDR3 reads CASSLSRGNSPLHF. In DNA form, the CDR3 reads TGTGCCAGCAGCTTAAGCAGGGGGAATTCACCCCTCCACTTT. The full variable domain, with the rest looked up from reference TRBV11-2 and TRBJ1-6, is EAGVAQSPRYKIIEKRQSVAFWCNPISGHATLYWYQQILGQGPKLLIQFQNNGVVDDSQLPKDRFSAERLKGVDSTLKIQPAKLEDSAVYLCASSLSRGNSPLHFGNGTRLTVT.

The rearrangement joins TRBV9 to TRBJ2-1, with D tentatively TRBD2 (5 bases). V lost 0 bases and J lost 8, with 18 bases in between. The V gene's germline CDR1 is SGDLS and CDR2 YYNGEE. This CDR3 is 16 amino acids long. CDR3 DNA: TGTGCCAGCAGCGTAGACGCGAGAGGGAAGGGCGATGAGCAGTTCTTC. As protein: CASSVDARGKGDEQFF.

V is TRBV7-8 and J is TRBJ2-5, with D possibly being TRBD2 (5 bases). The V gene's germline CDR1 is SGHVS and CDR2 FQNEAQ. The CDR3 loop spans 14 amino acids. With 1 base removed from V and 4 bases from J, the gap between germline ends came to 10 bases. In DNA form, the CDR3 reads TGTGCCAGCAGCTTAGGTCCCCGGGGAGAGACCCAGTACTTC. Amino acids: CASSLGPRGETQYF.

The chain uses TRBV7-9 and TRBJ1-5, with TRBD1 as a possible D gene (6 bases). The V and J ends lost 7 bases and 0 bases respectively, with 16 bases between them. The germline gives CDR1 SEHNR, CDR2 FQNEAQ (reference sequence). The CDR3 has 16 amino acids. CDR3 protein: CASIPGQNHSNQPQHF. As DNA, the CDR3 is TGTGCCAGCATCCCAGGACAGAACCATAGCAATCAGCCCCAGCATTTT.

The chain has TRBV5-1 and TRBJ2-5; 11 bases match TRBD2. Germline V gives CDR1 SGHRS, CDR2 YFSETQ. CDR3 length equals 16 residues. Trimming removed 4 bases from V and 4 bases from J; junction bases left unmatched: 9. CDR3 residues: CASSGNSGGAGETQYF. CDR3 in DNA: TGCGCCAGCAGCGGAAATAGCGGGGGGGCTGGAGAGACCCAGTACTTC.

V and J are TRBV30 and TRBJ1-2, with 7 bases aligning to TRBD1. After removal of 4 bases from V and 5 bases from J, the junction contained 10 bases not matched to a gene. The germline V gene has CDR1 GTSNPN and CDR2 SVGIG (reference sequence). The CDR3 is 14 residues long. CDR3 loop: CAWTMAGGGYGYTF. CDR3 DNA: TGTGCCTGGACAATGGCAGGGGGTGGGTATGGCTACACCTTC. Drawing the rest from reference TRBV30 and TRBJ1-2, the complete variable domain is SQTIHQWPATLVQPVGSPLSLECTVEGTSNPNLYWYRQAAGRGLQLLFYSVGIGQISSEVPQNLSASRPQDRQFILSSKKLLLSDSGFYLCAWTMAGGGYGYTFGSGTRLTVV.

This rearrangement joins TRBV3-1 (or the pseudogene TRBV3-2) to TRBJ1-4; 7 nucleotides agree with TRBD1. CDR1 is LGHDT, CDR2 YNNKEL, per germline (reference sequence). The CDR3 length is 15 residues. V was pared by 2 bases and J by 4 bases, with 4 bases of the junction left unmatched. The CDR3 reads CASSQSGQINEKLFF. The CDR3 nucleotides are TGTGCCAGCAGCCAATCGGGACAGATTAATGAAAAACTGTTTTTT.

The chain links TRBV3-1 (or the pseudogene TRBV3-2) to TRBJ1-1; D not resolved. Trimming shortened V by 0 bases and J by 0 bases, and 8 bases separated the two germline ends. CDR1 LGHDT and CDR2 YNNKEL come from the germline V gene (reference sequence). The CDR3 sequence is 15 residues long. CDR3 DNA: TGTGCCAGCAGCCAAGAGAGATTCATGAACACTGAAGCTTTCTTT. Translation: CASSQERFMNTEAFF.